Below, 10 T cell receptor beta chains from the same sample are listed, as sequenced in a study of T cells after yellow fever vaccination. One entry per CDR3 protein, called by TCRdb with MiXCR from the 5' RACE reads. The data contain roughly 190,000 distinct CDR3 sequences, roughly 11% of them singletons. The source was CD8+ T cells sorted from PBMCs, collected 15 days after the yellow fever booster vaccination. The origin of the receptors is a man between 18 and 29 years old who received the YFV17D yellow fever vaccine.

The chain is built from TRBV6-5 and TRBJ1-1; maybe TRBD1 (5 bases). Trimming took off 6 bases at V and 1 base at J, with 12 bases between the two ends. CDR3 size: 14 residues. Germline CDR1 is MNHEY and CDR2 is SVGAGI. CDR3 in DNA: TGTGCCAGCAGCATGACGAGGGGGAACACTGAAGCTTTCTTT. Translation: CASSMTRGNTEAFF.

The chain combines TRBV6-6 with TRBJ2-7; 11 nucleotides agree with TRBD2. V lost 3 bases and J lost 4; bases outside the gene matches: 8. The CDR3 covers 16 residues. Germline CDR1 MNHNY, CDR2 SVGAGI (reference sequence). The CDR3 sequence: CASSYSGGAGAYEQYV. Written as DNA, the CDR3 is TGTGCCAGCAGTTATAGCGGGGGGGCCGGTGCGTACGAGCAGTACGTC.

This clonotype was seen at least ten times. V gene TRBV9 combines with J gene TRBJ2-7; tentatively, D is TRBD1 (6 bases). The length of the CDR3 is 15 residues. CDR1 is SGDLS and CDR2 is YYNGEE in the germline V gene. V shed 0 bases and J shed 4 bases, with 14 bases lying between them. The CDR3 spells CASSVGSQGSYEQYF. The CDR3 region has the DNA TGTGCCAGCAGCGTAGGATCGCAGGGGTCGTACGAGCAGTACTTC.

This clonotype was found many times. V and J are TRBV7-6 and TRBJ1-5; D possibly corresponds to TRBD1 (6 bases). V was shortened by 0 bases and J by 12 bases, with 15 bases between the two germline ends. Germline loops: CDR1 SGHVS, CDR2 FNYEAQ. The CDR3 sequence is 14 residues long. In DNA, the CDR3 is TGTGCCAGCAGCTTAGCGTTGAGGGGGGGGATCCAGCATTTT. Translating gives CASSLALRGGIQHF. Variable domain in full (rest from reference TRBV7-6 and TRBJ1-5): GAGVSQSPRYKVTKRGQDVALRCDPISGHVSLYWYRQALGQGPEFLTYFNYEAQQDKSGLPNDRFSAERPEGSISTLTIQRTEQRDSAMYRCASSLALRGGIQHFGDGTRLSIL.

V is TRBV7-2 and J is TRBJ2-3; TRBD2 is a possible D gene (6 bases). The CDR3 is made up of 14 amino acids. Germline V gene sequence: CDR1 SGHTA, CDR2 FQGNSA. V was cut by 1 base and J by 5 bases, with 10 bases left in between. CDR3 nucleotides: TGTGCCAGCAGCTTAGTCGCCGGGGGAGATACGCAGTATTTT. Protein: CASSLVAGGDTQYF.

This clonotype was observed at least ten times. This sequence joins TRBV27 and TRBJ2-7, with 9 bases that match TRBD2. Germline V gives CDR1 MNHEY, CDR2 SMNVEV (reference sequence). The CDR3 consists of 14 residues. The J segment lost 4 bases and the V segment lost 5 bases, leaving 6 bases of the junction unmatched. CDR3 region: CASSPSGAAYEQYF. The CDR3 DNA reads TGTGCCAGCAGTCCTAGCGGGGCCGCTTACGAGCAGTACTTC.

This sequence joins TRBV6-2 or TRBV6-3 and TRBJ2-7; D is tentatively TRBD1 or TRBD2 (5 bases each). The V gene lost 7 bases and the J gene lost 6 bases, with 16 bases spanning the gap. This CDR3 is built from 13 residues. The germline gives CDR1 MNHEY, CDR2 SVGEGT. This CDR3 reads CASTGQGIREQYV. As DNA, the CDR3 is TGTGCCAGCACGGGGCAGGGAATACGCGAGCAGTACGTC.

This clonotype was recorded a few times. The chain is built from TRBV29-1 and TRBJ2-2; the match to TRBD2 covers 8 bases. Unmatched junction bases numbered 8, after V lost 1 base and J lost 4 bases. The germline CDR1 and CDR2 sequences are SQVTM and ANQGSEA. The CDR3 runs 16 residues. This CDR3 reads CSVEGAAGAVTGELFF. CDR3 nucleotide sequence: TGCAGCGTTGAAGGGGCAGCGGGGGCCGTCACCGGGGAGCTGTTTTTT.

V and J are TRBV27 and TRBJ1-4; D is undetermined. Germline values: CDR1 MNHEY, CDR2 SMNVEV (reference sequence). With 6 bases removed from V and 3 bases from J, the gap between germline ends came to 8 bases. CDR3 size: 13 residues. CDR3 DNA sequence: TGTGCCAGCAGCCATGTATCTAATGAAAAACTGTTTTTT. This gives the protein CASSHVSNEKLFF. Complete variable domain (other parts from reference TRBV27 and TRBJ1-4): EAQVTQNPRYLITVTGKKLTVTCSQNMNHEYMSWYRQDPGLGLRQIYYSMNVEVTDKGDVPEGYKVSRKEKRNFPLILESPSPNQTSLYFCASSHVSNEKLFFGSGTQLSVL.

The sample holds a few counts of this clonotype. The DNA of the CDR3 is TGTGCCAGCAGCTTGGACTTCAACACCGGGGAGCTGTTTTTT. Translation: CASSLDFNTGELFF. V is TRBV4-2 and J is TRBJ2-2; D perhaps matches TRBD2 (5 bases). CDR3 size: 14 residues. V was clipped by 5 bases and J by 2 bases, with 9 bases between them. Germline V CDR1 and CDR2: LGHNA, YNFKEQ.